This paragraph reports one TCR beta chain. Its antigen is as yet unknown. The sample originates from a study of cytomegalovirus exposure and HLA in healthy donors. Study-level points and caveats: The authors judged a highly shared variant cluster likely a sequencing artifact. A later analysis showed HLA-associated TCR beta chains outstripping equally common others in clonal expansion.

The CDR3 has 12 residues. Deletions cut 10 bases from V and 3 bases from J, with 9 bases between. Per the germline V gene, CDR1 is MGHRA and CDR2 is YSYEKL. PCR primers comprised 60 Vbeta and 13 Jbeta primers. Clones were read by immunoSEQ multiplex PCR, and TCRdb kept only the in-frame ones, dropping some. The profile shows some 87,000 clones, 78% of them singletons. The rearrangement joins TRBV4-1 to TRBJ2-2; D is ambiguous. Input material: PBMCs. The receptor's source is a man between 18 and 35 years old in good health and CMV-seropositive. The CDR3 DNA is TGCGCCACCCTAATCGACACCGGGGAGCTGTTTTTT. This gives the protein CATLIDTGELFF.